The TCR beta chain described here comes from a study of PD-1 blockade in classical Hodgkin lymphoma. Germline CDR1 reads SGHTA; CDR2 reads FQGNSA. The CDR3 runs to 15 residues. V was clipped by 5 bases and J by 3 bases, with 16 bases between them. The table came from immunoSEQ multiplex PCR; TCRdb's copy has only in-frame clones and leaves some out. The sample has about 25,000 clones; around 80% are singletons. The count of this clone is one. Time point in this sample: cycle 4 day 1 (C4D1), after 6 weeks of nivolumab. Brentuximab vedotin exposure varied among the patients, all of whom had relapsed after autologous stem cell transplantation.

Material: peripheral blood mononuclear cells (PBMCs), obtained before the fourth cycle of nivolumab. J is TRBJ2-5 and V is TRBV7-2; D is ambiguous. The clonotype comes from a human donor with classical Hodgkin lymphoma. CDR3 coding DNA: TGTGCCAGCAGCACCAACAGAGGTCCGAAAGAGACCCAGTACTTC. It codes for CASSTNRGPKETQYF.